The clone carrying this TCR beta chain was counted between two and nine times. This cohort consisted of healthy bone marrow donors. V gave up 8 bases and J gave up 2 bases, with 10 bases separating them. The CDR3 is 12 residues long. Germline V CDR1 and CDR2: MNHNY, SVGAGI (reference sequence). The PCR had 60 Vbeta and 13 Jbeta primers. Sequencing used immunoSEQ multiplex PCR; TCRdb keeps in-frame clones, though not all of them. The sample yields about 150,000 clones, more than 65% seen once. The entry originates in a study of cytomegalovirus exposure and HLA in healthy donors. J is TRBJ2-7 and V is TRBV6-6; D is uncertain. The receptor comes from a man aged 25-45 years in good health and CMV-seropositive. Source material: PBMCs. The CDR3 protein is CASGRYPYEQYF. The CDR3 DNA sequence: TGTGCCAGCGGGCGTTATCCCTACGAGCAGTACTTC.